This record covers a single TCR beta chain. The CDR3 runs 15 residues. With V trimmed by 5 bases and J by 5 bases, 7 bases remained unmatched. CDR1 is SGHVS and CDR2 is FQNEAQ in the germline V gene. Living in roughly 23 US areas, the participants were between roughly 18 and 89 years of age. These data belong to a study of blood T cell repertoires in COVID-19. Sequenced by immunoSEQ multiplex PCR; TCRdb stores in-frame clones only, minus some. The table records 250,000 or so clones, around nine tenths of them present only once. The V and J genes are TRBV7-8 and TRBJ1-4; the match to TRBD1 covers 8 bases. This receptor was identified in a woman in her forties who had been exposed to COVID-19. The sample taken for sequencing was PBMCs or T cells enriched from blood (not recorded which). CDR3 amino acids: CASSADRGRNEKLFF. CDR3 nucleotide sequence: TGTGCCAGCAGCGCCGACAGGGGTAGGAATGAAAAACTGTTTTTT.